These 19 T cell receptor beta chains share one sample of origin, sequenced in a study of Graves' ophthalmopathy and Graves' hyperthyroidism. Transcripts of RNA were the source for amplifying TCR beta CDR3 regions. An initial RT-PCR round employing HTBI primers preceded a second-round multiplex PCR. One entry per CDR3 protein results from TCRdb running MiXCR on the multiplex PCR reads. The sample has about 210,000 distinct CDR3 sequences; 25% to 30% are singletons. The sample taken for sequencing was peripheral blood. The receptor set was obtained from a man between 50 and 59 years old with Graves' ophthalmopathy.

This clonotype appeared many times. For the CDR3, the DNA is TGTGCCATCAGTGACGGCGGGCAAGAGACCCAGTACTTC. Protein sequence: CAISDGGQETQYF. This chain uses TRBV10-3 with TRBJ2-5; the D gene is possibly TRBD2 (5 bases). The germline V gene has CDR1 ENHRY and CDR2 SYGVKD. V was cut by 3 bases and J by 2 bases, with 7 bases left in between. The CDR3 is 13 residues long.

This clonotype was seen at least ten times. This chain joins TRBV11-2 and TRBJ1-2; D not resolved. V lost 7 bases, J lost 8 bases, and 17 bases lay in between. This CDR3 has 13 residues. Looked up from germline, CDR1 is SGHAT and CDR2 is FQNNGV. The CDR3 loop reads CASTPQAPEGYTF. The CDR3 DNA reads TGTGCCAGCACTCCCCAGGCTCCCGAAGGCTACACCTTC. The full variable domain, in which reference TRBV11-2 and TRBJ1-2 provide the parts outside the CDR3, is EAGVAQSPRYKIIEKRQSVAFWCNPISGHATLYWYQQILGQGPKLLIQFQNNGVVDDSQLPKDRFSAERLKGVDSTLKIQPAKLEDSAVYLCASTPQAPEGYTFGSGTRLTVV.

This clonotype was found many times. CDR3 coding DNA: TGCGCCAGCAGCTTGGAGGCCACCCACTCCTACGAGCAGTACTTC. Translating it yields CASSLEATHSYEQYF. The chain employs TRBV5-1 and TRBJ2-7, with D hard to call. V was trimmed by 0 bases and J by 0 bases, leaving 10 bases between them. The CDR3 contains 15 residues. CDR1 SGHRS and CDR2 YFSETQ come from the germline V gene.

The chain links TRBV7-9 to TRBJ1-1; no clear D. The germline CDR1 and CDR2 sequences are SEHNR and FQNEAQ (reference sequence). The germline V and J ends were trimmed by 3 bases and 0 bases, with 11 bases remaining between them. The CDR3 has 15 amino acids. The CDR3: CASSFSGLMNTEAFF. The CDR3 bases are TGTGCCAGCAGCTTCAGCGGTCTCATGAACACTGAAGCTTTCTTT.

This clonotype was seen repeatedly, ten times or more. The chain recombines TRBV28 with TRBJ2-7; weak D call: TRBD1 (5 bases). The germline V gene encodes CDR1 MDHEN and CDR2 SYDVKM. V lost 6 bases and J lost 0, with 15 bases in between. The CDR3 is 15 amino acids. This CDR3 is CASSRDSWSSYEQYF. In DNA, the CDR3 is TGTGCCAGCAGCCGAGACAGTTGGAGCTCCTACGAGCAGTACTTC.

At least ten counts were recorded for this clonotype. J is TRBJ2-2 and V is TRBV27; 8 positions match TRBD1. The V segment lost 4 bases and the J segment 11 bases; nucleotides outside the gene matches: 12. The CDR3 has 15 residues. CDR1 is MNHEY, CDR2 SMNVEV, per germline (reference sequence). The CDR3 sequence is CASSSRDRSRIELFF. In DNA form, the CDR3 reads TGTGCCAGCAGTTCGAGGGACAGGTCGCGAATTGAGCTGTTTTTT.

This clonotype was detected many times. This chain links TRBV6-2 or TRBV6-3 with TRBJ2-7; tentatively, D is TRBD2 (6 bases). Germline-derived CDR1 and CDR2 are MNHEY and SVGEGT. The CDR3 has 14 amino acids. Trimming cost V 7 bases and J 5 bases, with 18 bases left between them. The CDR3: CASTLPGLFHEQYF. CDR3 coding DNA: TGTGCCAGCACTTTGCCGGGACTCTTCCACGAGCAGTACTTC.

The sample holds a few counts of this clonotype. The gene calls are TRBV20-1 and TRBJ2-5; 7 bases fit TRBD1. Germline CDR1 is DFQATT and CDR2 is SNEGSKA (reference sequence). The CDR3 consists of 13 residues. V was pared by 0 bases and J by 4 bases, with 2 bases of the junction left unmatched. CDR3 in amino acids: CSARETGLETQYF. CDR3 nucleotides: TGCAGTGCTAGAGAGACAGGGCTAGAGACCCAGTACTTC.

This chain uses TRBV18 with TRBJ2-7, with 8 bases aligning to TRBD2. The CDR3 runs to 14 residues. The V gene end was trimmed by 0 bases and the J gene end by 7 bases; junction bases not matched to a gene: 5. Germline V gene sequence: CDR1 KGHSH, CDR2 LQKENI. In DNA, the CDR3 is TGTGCCAGCTCACCACCGCCTAGCGGGCAGGAGCAGTACTTC. The encoded protein is CASSPPPSGQEQYF.

This clonotype has at least ten counts. J is TRBJ1-5 and V is TRBV6-1; D is unresolved. CDR1 and CDR2 from the germline V gene are MNHNS and SASEGT. The CDR3 runs 17 residues. Trimming shortened V by 0 bases and J by 0 bases, and 12 bases separated the two germline ends. DNA for the CDR3: TGTGCCAGCAGTGAAGCTCGGAGAAGATATAGCAATCAGCCCCAGCATTTT. It translates to CASSEARRRYSNQPQHF.

This clonotype was seen ten or more times. The genes are TRBV20-1 and TRBJ2-5; 9 bases are shared with TRBD1. The junction had 10 bases not matched to a gene; V was cut back by 1 base and J by 4 bases. The CDR3 runs 16 residues. Germline V gene sequence: CDR1 DFQATT, CDR2 SNEGSKA (reference sequence). Here the CDR3 reads CSARVLGQGGGETQYF. The CDR3 nucleotides read TGCAGTGCTAGAGTTCTGGGACAGGGAGGTGGAGAGACCCAGTACTTC.

This clonotype was detected only once. The chain combines TRBV9 with TRBJ1-2; D is unclear. The V end was cut by 3 bases, the J end by 3 bases, with 9 bases between. Germline V gene lookup returns CDR1 SGDLS and CDR2 YYNGEE. This CDR3 is built from 13 residues. This chain's CDR3 is CASSGWTDYGYTF. CDR3 nucleotide sequence: TGTGCCAGCAGCGGTTGGACGGACTATGGCTACACCTTC. Full variable domain (remainder filled in from reference TRBV9 and TRBJ1-2): DSGVTQTPKHLITATGQRVTLRCSPRSGDLSVYWYQQSLDQGLQFLIQYYNGEERAKGNILERFSAQQFPDLHSELNLSSLELGDSALYFCASSGWTDYGYTFGSGTRLTVV.

This clonotype was detected many times. The chain employs TRBV2 and TRBJ1-2; possible D gene TRBD1, 5 bases. Trimming left V 5 bases short and J 8 bases short, with 12 bases between. Per the germline V gene, CDR1 is SNHLY and CDR2 is FYNNEI. The length of the CDR3 is 12 residues. The CDR3 bases are TGTGCCAGCAGTCCAGGGTATCAGGGCTACACCTTC. Its protein product is CASSPGYQGYTF.

This clonotype occurred once. The chain has TRBV6-2 or TRBV6-3 and TRBJ2-7; TRBD2 aligns across 8 bases. Looked up from germline, CDR1 is MNHEY and CDR2 is SVGEGT. Germline trimming cut 2 bases from V and 0 bases from J; bases unmatched to any gene: 9. This CDR3 spans 17 amino acids. The CDR3 nucleotides read TGTGCCAGCAGTTACCCTCTTGGACTAGCCGTCTCCTACGAGCAGTACTTC. The encoded protein is CASSYPLGLAVSYEQYF.

This clonotype was detected many times. An end of the junction does not agree with germline; a read error may underlie this. This chain joins TRBV12-3 or TRBV12-4 and TRBJ2-7; 10 positions agree with TRBD2. This CDR3 is built from 18 residues. In nucleotides, the CDR3 is TGTGCCAGCATTTTACCCGGACAGGCTTGGACTAGCGGCTACGAGCAGTACTTC. Its translation is CASILPGQAWTSGYEQYF.

A single count supports this clonotype. The rearrangement links TRBV2 to TRBJ1-5; 8 bases agree with TRBD1. CDR3 size: 20 residues. The trim removed 2 bases at V and 0 bases at J, leaving 15 bases unmatched. Per the germline V gene, CDR1 is SNHLY and CDR2 is FYNNEI. The CDR3 DNA reads as TGTGCCAGCAGTGAAATAGCCGGGACAGGTTCTATTTATAGCAATCAGCCCCAGCATTTT. As protein: CASSEIAGTGSIYSNQPQHF.

This clonotype showed up many times. V is TRBV11-2 and J is TRBJ2-7; D might be TRBD2 (6 bases). Germline loops: CDR1 SGHAT, CDR2 FQNNGV. Trimming took 1 base from V and 2 from J, leaving 12 bases between them. CDR3 size: 15 residues. In nucleotides, the CDR3 is TGTGCCAGCAGCTTAGGTGTTAGCGGCACCTACGAGCAGTACTTC. Translated: CASSLGVSGTYEQYF. The variable domain in full, with the rest retrieved from reference TRBV11-2 and TRBJ2-7, is EAGVAQSPRYKIIEKRQSVAFWCNPISGHATLYWYQQILGQGPKLLIQFQNNGVVDDSQLPKDRFSAERLKGVDSTLKIQPAKLEDSAVYLCASSLGVSGTYEQYFGPGTRLTVT.

CDR3 bases: TGTGCCAGCACCGATCGAGCCCTTGGCTCCTACGAGCAGTACTTC. This translates into CASTDRALGSYEQYF. The V call is TRBV6-2 or TRBV6-3, the J call TRBJ2-7; D call uncertain. From germline, CDR1 is MNHEY and CDR2 SVGEGT. V dropped 7 bases and J dropped 0 bases, with 16 bases sitting between them. CDR3 length: 15 residues.

V usage is TRBV6-2 or TRBV6-3 and J usage is TRBJ1-2; D not resolved. The germline V gene has CDR1 MNHEY and CDR2 SVGEGT. V lost 6 bases to trimming and J lost 3 bases, with 11 bases between them. This CDR3 is built from 13 residues. The CDR3 reads CASSEQSYYGYTF. CDR3 bases: TGTGCCAGCAGCGAACAGAGCTACTATGGCTACACCTTC.